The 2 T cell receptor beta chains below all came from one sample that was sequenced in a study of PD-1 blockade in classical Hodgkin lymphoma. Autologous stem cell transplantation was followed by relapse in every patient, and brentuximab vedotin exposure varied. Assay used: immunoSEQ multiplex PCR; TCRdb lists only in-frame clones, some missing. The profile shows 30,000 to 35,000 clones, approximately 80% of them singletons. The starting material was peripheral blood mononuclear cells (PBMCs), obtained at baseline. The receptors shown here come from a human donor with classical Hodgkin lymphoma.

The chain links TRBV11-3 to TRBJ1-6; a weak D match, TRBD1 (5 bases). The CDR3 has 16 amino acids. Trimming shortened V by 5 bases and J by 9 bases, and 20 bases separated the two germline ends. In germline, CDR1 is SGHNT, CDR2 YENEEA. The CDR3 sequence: CASSPEFSLRGSPLHF. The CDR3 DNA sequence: TGTGCCAGCAGCCCCGAATTTTCCTTGAGGGGTTCACCCCTCCACTTT.

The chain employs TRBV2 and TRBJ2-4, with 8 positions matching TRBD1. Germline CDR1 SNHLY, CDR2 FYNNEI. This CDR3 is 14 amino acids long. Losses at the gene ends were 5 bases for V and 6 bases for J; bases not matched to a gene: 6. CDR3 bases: TGTGCCAGCAGTTATGACAGGGGAGGAAACATTCAGTACTTC. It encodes CASSYDRGGNIQYF.